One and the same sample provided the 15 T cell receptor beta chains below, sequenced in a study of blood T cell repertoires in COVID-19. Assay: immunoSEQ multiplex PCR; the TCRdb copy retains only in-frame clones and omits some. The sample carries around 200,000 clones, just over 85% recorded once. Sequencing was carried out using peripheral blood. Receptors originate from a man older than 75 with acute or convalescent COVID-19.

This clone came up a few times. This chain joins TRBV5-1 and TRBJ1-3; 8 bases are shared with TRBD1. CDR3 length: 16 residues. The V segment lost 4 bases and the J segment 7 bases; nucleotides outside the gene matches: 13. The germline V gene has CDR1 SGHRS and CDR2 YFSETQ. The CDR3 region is CASSQTGTGIGNTIYF. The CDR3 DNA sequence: TGCGCCAGCAGCCAAACCGGGACAGGCATTGGCAACACCATATATTTT. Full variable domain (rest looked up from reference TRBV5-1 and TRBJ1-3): KAGVTQTPRYLIKTRGQQVTLSCSPISGHRSVSWYQQTPGQGLQFLFEYFSETQRNKGNFPGRFSGRQFSNSRSEMNVSTLELGDSALYLCASSQTGTGIGNTIYFGEGSWLTVV.

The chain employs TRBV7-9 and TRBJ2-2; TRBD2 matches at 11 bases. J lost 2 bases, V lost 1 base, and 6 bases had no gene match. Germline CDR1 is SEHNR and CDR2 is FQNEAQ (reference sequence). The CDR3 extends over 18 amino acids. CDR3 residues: CASSLDKLAGVNTGELFF. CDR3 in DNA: TGTGCCAGCAGCTTAGACAAACTAGCGGGAGTTAACACCGGGGAGCTGTTTTTT.

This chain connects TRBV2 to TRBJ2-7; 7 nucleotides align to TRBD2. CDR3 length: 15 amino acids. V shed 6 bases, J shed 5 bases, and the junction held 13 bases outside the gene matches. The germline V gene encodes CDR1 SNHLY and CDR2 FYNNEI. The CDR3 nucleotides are TGTGCCAGCAGCGTGCTAGCGGTCGGAACTAACGAGCAGTACTTC. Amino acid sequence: CASSVLAVGTNEQYF.

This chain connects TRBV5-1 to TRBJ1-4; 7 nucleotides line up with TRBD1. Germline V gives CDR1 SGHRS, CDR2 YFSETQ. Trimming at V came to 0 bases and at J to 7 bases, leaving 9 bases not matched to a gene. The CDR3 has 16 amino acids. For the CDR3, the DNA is TGCGCCAGCAGCTTGGGGGACAGTGTTGCTCGTGAAAAACTGTTTTTT. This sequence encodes CASSLGDSVAREKLFF.

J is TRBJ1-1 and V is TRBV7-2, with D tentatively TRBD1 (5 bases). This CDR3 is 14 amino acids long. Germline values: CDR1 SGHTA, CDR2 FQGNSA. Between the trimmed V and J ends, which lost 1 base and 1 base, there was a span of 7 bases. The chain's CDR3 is CASSLGQWNTEAFF. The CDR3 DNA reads TGTGCCAGCAGCTTAGGACAGTGGAACACTGAAGCTTTCTTT.

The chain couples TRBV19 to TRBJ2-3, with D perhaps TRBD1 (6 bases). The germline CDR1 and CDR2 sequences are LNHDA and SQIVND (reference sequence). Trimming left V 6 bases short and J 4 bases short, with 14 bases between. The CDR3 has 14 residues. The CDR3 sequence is CASRWGRFADTQYF. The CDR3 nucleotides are TGTGCCAGTAGATGGGGGCGCTTTGCAGATACGCAGTATTTT.

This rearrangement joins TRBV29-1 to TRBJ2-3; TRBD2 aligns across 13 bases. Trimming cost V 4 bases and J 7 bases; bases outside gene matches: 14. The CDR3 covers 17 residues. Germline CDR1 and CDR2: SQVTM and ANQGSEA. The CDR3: CSVAPLSGLAGQNTQYF. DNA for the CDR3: TGCAGCGTTGCGCCGTTGTCGGGACTAGCGGGACAAAATACGCAGTATTTT.

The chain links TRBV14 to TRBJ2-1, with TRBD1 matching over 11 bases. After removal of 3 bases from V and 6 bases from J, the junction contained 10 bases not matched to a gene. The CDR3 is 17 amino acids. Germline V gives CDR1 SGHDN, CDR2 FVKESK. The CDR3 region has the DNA TGTGCCAGCAGCCAGAGGATTGGACAGGGGGCTAGCAATGAGCAGTTCTTC. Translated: CASSQRIGQGASNEQFF.

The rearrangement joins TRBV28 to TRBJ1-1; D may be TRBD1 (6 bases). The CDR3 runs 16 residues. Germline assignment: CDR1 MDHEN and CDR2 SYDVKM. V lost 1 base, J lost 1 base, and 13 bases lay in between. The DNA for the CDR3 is TGTGCCAGCAGTTTATCCCCAGGGGCTGGGAACACTGAAGCTTTCTTT. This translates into CASSLSPGAGNTEAFF.

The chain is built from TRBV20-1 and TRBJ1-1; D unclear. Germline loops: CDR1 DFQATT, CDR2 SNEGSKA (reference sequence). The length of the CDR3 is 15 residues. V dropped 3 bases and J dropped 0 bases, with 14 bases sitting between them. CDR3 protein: CSASEYGRVNTEAFF. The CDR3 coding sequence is TGCAGTGCTAGTGAATATGGGCGGGTGAACACTGAAGCTTTCTTT.

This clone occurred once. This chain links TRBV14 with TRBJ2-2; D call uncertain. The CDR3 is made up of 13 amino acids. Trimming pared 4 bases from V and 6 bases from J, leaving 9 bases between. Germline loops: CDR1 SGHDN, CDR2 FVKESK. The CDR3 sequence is CASSPVTSGELFF. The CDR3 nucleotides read TGTGCCAGCAGCCCTGTGACATCCGGGGAGCTGTTTTTT.

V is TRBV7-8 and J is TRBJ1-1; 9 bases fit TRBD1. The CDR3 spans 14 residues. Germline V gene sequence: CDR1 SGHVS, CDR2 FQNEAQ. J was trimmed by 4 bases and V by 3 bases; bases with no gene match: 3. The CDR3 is CASSFGTGFTEAFF. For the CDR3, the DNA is TGTGCCAGCAGCTTCGGGACAGGGTTCACTGAAGCTTTCTTT.

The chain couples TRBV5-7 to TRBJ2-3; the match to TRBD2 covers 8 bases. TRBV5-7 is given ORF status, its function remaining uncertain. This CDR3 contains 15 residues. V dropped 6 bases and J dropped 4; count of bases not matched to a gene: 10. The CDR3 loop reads CASTSFAGGSDTQYF. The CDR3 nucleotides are TGTGCCAGCACCTCATTTGCGGGAGGATCAGATACGCAGTATTTT.

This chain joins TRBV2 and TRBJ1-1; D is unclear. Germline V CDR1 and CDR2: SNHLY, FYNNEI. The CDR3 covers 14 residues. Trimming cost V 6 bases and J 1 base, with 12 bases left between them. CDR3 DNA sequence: TGTGCCAGCAGCACAAGAAATACGAACACTGAAGCTTTCTTT. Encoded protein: CASSTRNTNTEAFF.

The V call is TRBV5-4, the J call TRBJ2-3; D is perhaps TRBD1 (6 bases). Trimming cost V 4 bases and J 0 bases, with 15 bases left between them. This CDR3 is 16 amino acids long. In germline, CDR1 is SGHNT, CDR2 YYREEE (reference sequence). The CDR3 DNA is TGTGCCAGCAGCCGCAGGGGCGTTCTGAGCACAGATACGCAGTATTTT. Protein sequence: CASSRRGVLSTDTQYF.